What follows are 29 T cell receptor beta chains derived from one specimen sequenced in a study of cytomegalovirus exposure and HLA in healthy donors. Vbeta (60) and Jbeta (13) primers were used in the PCR. Using immunoSEQ multiplex PCR, the repertoire was profiled, and TCRdb retains in-frame clones only, with some absent. This table has more than 110,000 clones, over 70% appearing once. The sample was PBMCs. These receptors originate from a man aged 18 to 35 in good health and CMV-seronegative.

The chain has TRBV12-5 and TRBJ2-2; 11 bases map to TRBD1. The trim removed 3 bases at V and 1 base at J, leaving 4 bases unmatched. CDR1 and CDR2 (germline): LGHNT, FRNRAP. The CDR3 covers 17 residues. The CDR3 DNA sequence: TGTGCTAGTGGTTTTCCAGGGACAGGGGGGAACACCGGGGAGCTGTTTTTT. This sequence encodes CASGFPGTGGNTGELFF.

The chain employs TRBV30 and TRBJ1-5; D perhaps matches TRBD1 (5 bases). Germline V gene data show CDR1 as GTSNPN and CDR2 as SVGIG (reference sequence). The CDR3 sequence is 17 residues long. Trimming took 6 bases from V and 0 from J, leaving 21 bases between them. The CDR3 sequence is CACSLGRGADSNQPQHF. In DNA, the CDR3 is TGTGCCTGTTCCCTAGGGAGGGGCGCAGATAGCAATCAGCCCCAGCATTTT.

The V and J genes are TRBV13 and TRBJ1-1, with D perhaps matching TRBD1 (6 bases). Germline values: CDR1 PRHDT, CDR2 FYEKMQ (reference sequence). This CDR3 contains 13 residues. The V end was cut by 5 bases, the J end by 8 bases, with 15 bases between. Here the CDR3 reads CASSVRDTREAFF. The CDR3, as DNA: TGTGCCAGCAGCGTCCGGGACACTCGGGAAGCTTTCTTT.

This clone was counted once. The V call is TRBV6-1, the J call TRBJ2-7; TRBD1 matches at 7 bases. The J segment lost 0 bases and the V segment lost 2 bases, leaving 4 bases of the junction unmatched. Germline assignment: CDR1 MNHNS and CDR2 SASEGT. The CDR3 sequence is 15 residues long. As DNA, the CDR3 is TGTGCCAGCAGTGAACAGGGACAGAGCTCCTACGAGCAGTACTTC. Translating gives CASSEQGQSSYEQYF.

The V and J genes are TRBV20-1 and TRBJ2-5; no firm D call. The CDR3 has 11 amino acids. The germline V gene has CDR1 DFQATT and CDR2 SNEGSKA (reference sequence). V gave up 2 bases and J gave up 2 bases, with 3 bases separating them. CDR3 amino acids: CSARQQETQYF. The CDR3 DNA follows: TGCAGTGCTAGACAGCAAGAGACCCAGTACTTC.

The V gene is TRBV15, the J gene TRBJ2-4, with D perhaps matching TRBD2 (5 bases). CDR1 LNHNV and CDR2 YYDKDF come from the germline V gene (reference sequence). This CDR3 has 15 amino acids. V was cut by 1 base and J by 3 bases, with 10 bases left in between. Here the CDR3 reads CATSRVEGSKNIQYF. The CDR3 DNA follows: TGTGCCACCAGCAGAGTAGAGGGAAGCAAAAACATTCAGTACTTC.

About this clone: Germline and junction disagree at one end, which may indicate a read error. This sequence joins TRBV6-5 and TRBJ1-1, with D possibly matching TRBD1 (5 bases). Germline-derived CDR1 and CDR2 are MNHEY and SVGAGI. CDR3 length: 12 amino acids. The CDR3 DNA sequence: TGTGCCGGCAGTACAGGTAACACTGAAGCTTTCTTT. The encoded protein is CAGSTGNTEAFF.

The CDR3 here is CASSKAKDRVWSPLHF. The CDR3 DNA reads as TGTGCCAGCAGCAAAGCGAAAGACAGGGTGTGGTCACCCCTCCACTTT. The chain employs TRBV21-1 and TRBJ1-6; no DNA check was done on the table's D call, TRBD1. TRBV21-1 represents a pseudogene. The CDR3 length is 16 residues.

The V gene is TRBV5-4, the J gene TRBJ2-7; TRBD1 agrees at 9 bases. Trimming at V came to 4 bases and at J to 1 base, leaving 6 bases not matched to a gene. This CDR3 comprises 15 residues. Looked up from germline, CDR1 is SGHNT and CDR2 is YYREEE (reference sequence). The CDR3 protein is CASSLGQGPSYEQYF. CDR3 DNA: TGTGCCAGCAGCCTTGGACAGGGGCCGTCCTACGAGCAGTACTTC.

The chain combines TRBV6-5 with TRBJ2-2; maybe TRBD2 (5 bases). V was clipped by 2 bases and J by 5 bases, with 15 bases between them. Germline-derived CDR1 and CDR2 are MNHEY and SVGAGI. The CDR3 spans 16 residues. The CDR3 region is CASSYGRNRGTGELFF. CDR3 sequence (DNA): TGTGCCAGCAGTTACGGCCGAAACCGAGGGACCGGGGAGCTGTTTTTT.

The V and J genes are TRBV5-1 and TRBJ2-5; TRBD2 matches 15 bases. The CDR3 spans 18 residues. The trim removed 4 bases at V and 5 bases at J, leaving 12 bases unmatched. The germline CDR1 and CDR2 sequences are SGHRS and YFSETQ. CDR3 residues: CASSQERTSGGAGETQYF. The CDR3, as DNA: TGCGCCAGCAGCCAGGAGAGGACTAGCGGGGGGGCCGGCGAGACCCAGTACTTC.

V usage is TRBV4-3 and J usage is TRBJ2-2; D possibly corresponds to TRBD2 (6 bases). This CDR3 has 17 amino acids. Germline V gives CDR1 LGHNA, CDR2 YSLEER. Trimming shortened V by 0 bases and J by 0 bases, and 11 bases separated the two germline ends. The CDR3 DNA follows: TGCGCCAGCAGCCAAGATTGGAGGGCAGCGAACACCGGGGAGCTGTTTTTT. Its translation: CASSQDWRAANTGELFF.

J is TRBJ2-5 and V is TRBV4-2; D is possibly TRBD1 (5 bases). V was shortened by 1 base and J by 2 bases, with 11 bases between the two germline ends. Germline-derived CDR1 and CDR2 are LGHNA and YNFKEQ. CDR3 length: 15 amino acids. This CDR3 is CASSQVPTAQETQYF. The CDR3 nucleotides read TGTGCCAGCAGCCAAGTCCCGACAGCGCAAGAGACCCAGTACTTC.

The V gene is TRBV5-4, the J gene TRBJ1-1; 8 bases match TRBD1. The CDR3 extends over 16 amino acids. V shed 6 bases and J 0 bases; nucleotides not matched to a gene: 10. CDR1 and CDR2 from the germline V gene are SGHNT and YYREEE (reference sequence). CDR3 protein: CASTPETGVLNTEAFF. The CDR3 DNA reads as TGTGCCAGCACCCCCGAGACAGGGGTTCTGAACACTGAAGCTTTCTTT.

This clone was counted between two and nine times. The chain joins TRBV19 to TRBJ2-1, with D tentatively TRBD2 (5 bases). There are 16 residues in the CDR3. Germline assignment: CDR1 LNHDA and CDR2 SQIVND (reference sequence). The V end lost 6 bases, the J end lost 5 bases, and 20 bases lay between the germline ends. The CDR3 spells CASSLRRVPSDNEQFF. The CDR3, as DNA: TGTGCCAGTAGCCTCCGGCGGGTCCCGTCGGACAATGAGCAGTTCTTC.

V is TRBV19 and J is TRBJ1-1, with TRBD1 matching over 7 bases. The CDR3 sequence is 15 residues long. Germline CDR1 reads LNHDA; CDR2 reads SQIVND (reference sequence). Trimming took 5 bases from V and 0 from J; bases not matched to a gene: 6. The CDR3 region is CASSLTGPLNTEAFF. The DNA for the CDR3 is TGTGCCAGTAGTCTGACAGGGCCTTTGAACACTGAAGCTTTCTTT.

The rearrangement joins TRBV6-6 to TRBJ2-7; tentatively, D is TRBD1 (5 bases). The CDR3 length is 15 residues. Trimming pared 0 bases from V and 5 bases from J, leaving 14 bases between. Per germline, CDR1 MNHNY and CDR2 SVGAGI (reference sequence). In DNA form, the CDR3 reads TGTGCCAGCAGTTACTCGTCGCAGGGTAAGGACGAGCAGTACTTC. Amino acid sequence: CASSYSSQGKDEQYF.

The V and J genes are TRBV7-8 and TRBJ1-6; TRBD1 aligns across 8 bases. The junction had 4 bases not matched to a gene; V was cut back by 1 base and J by 5 bases. This CDR3 has 16 amino acids. Germline loops: CDR1 SGHVS, CDR2 FQNEAQ. The CDR3 region has the DNA TGTGCCAGCAGCTTAGGATCGACAGGGGATAATTCACCCCTCCACTTT. Protein: CASSLGSTGDNSPLHF.

The V and J genes are TRBV27 and TRBJ2-7, with 8 bases that match TRBD1. CDR3 length equals 16 residues. V dropped 5 bases and J dropped 2; count of bases not matched to a gene: 11. Germline CDR1 and CDR2: MNHEY and SMNVEV (reference sequence). The CDR3 spells CASSPPRTGTAYEQYF. DNA for the CDR3: TGTGCCAGCAGTCCCCCCCGGACAGGGACAGCCTACGAGCAGTACTTC.

The rearrangement joins TRBV9 to TRBJ1-4; no definite D call. Germline V gene data show CDR1 as SGDLS and CDR2 as YYNGEE. With 0 bases removed from V and 9 bases from J, the gap between germline ends came to 21 bases. This CDR3 spans 17 amino acids. This CDR3 is CASSVEAGRLISKKLFF. The CDR3 DNA sequence: TGTGCCAGCAGCGTAGAAGCAGGCAGGCTGATTAGTAAAAAACTGTTTTTT.

This clone showed up many times. The V gene is TRBV6-1, the J gene TRBJ1-5, with TRBD1 matching 8 bases. Germline-derived CDR1 and CDR2 are MNHNS and SASEGT. The CDR3 is 14 amino acids. With 6 bases clipped from V and 3 bases from J, the junction kept 4 bases outside the gene matches. This chain's CDR3 is CASSQTGDNQPQHF. The CDR3, as DNA: TGTGCCAGCAGCCAGACAGGGGACAATCAGCCCCAGCATTTT.

The chain uses TRBV4-1 and TRBJ2-5; 12 bases are a match to TRBD2. Looked up from germline, CDR1 is MGHRA and CDR2 is YSYEKL. The CDR3 has 17 amino acids. Trimming removed 1 base from V and 2 bases from J; junction bases left unmatched: 5. The CDR3 DNA reads as TGCGCCAGCAGCCAAGGGTCTAGCGGGGGGGGACAAGAGACCCAGTACTTC. This translates into CASSQGSSGGGQETQYF.

The chain is built from TRBV14 and TRBJ2-6, with 11 bases lining up with TRBD1. The CDR3 extends over 18 amino acids. Trimming at V came to 4 bases and at J to 4 bases, leaving 9 bases not matched to a gene. In germline, CDR1 is SGHDN, CDR2 FVKESK. CDR3 coding DNA: TGTGCCAGCAGCCCCTGGACAGGGGGCGCAGGGGGGGCCAACGTCCTGACTTTC. Its protein is CASSPWTGGAGGANVLTF.

The V and J genes are TRBV25-1 and TRBJ2-5; D is possibly TRBD1 (5 bases). The V and J ends lost 2 bases and 1 base respectively, with 11 bases between them. The germline V gene has CDR1 MGHDK and CDR2 SYGVNS. The CDR3 consists of 15 residues. The CDR3 loop is CASSETRALQETQYF. The CDR3 DNA is TGTGCCAGCAGTGAAACCAGGGCTCTCCAAGAGACCCAGTACTTC.

This chain joins TRBV7-2 and TRBJ2-7; weak D call: TRBD1 (6 bases). The CDR3 is 16 residues long. Germline V gene sequence: CDR1 SGHTA, CDR2 FQGNSA. V was pared by 5 bases and J by 0 bases, with 17 bases between. The CDR3, as DNA: TGTGCCAGCAGCGTCCTCAGGGTAGGGGGCTCCTACGAGCAGTACTTC. It encodes CASSVLRVGGSYEQYF.

The rearrangement joins TRBV4-2 to TRBJ2-7, with TRBD1 as a possible D gene (5 bases). The CDR3 spans 15 residues. Per germline, CDR1 LGHNA and CDR2 YNFKEQ. Trimming removed 1 base at V and 2 bases at J, with 12 bases between. CDR3 DNA sequence: TGTGCCAGCAGCCAAGTCATGGACACCACCTACGAGCAGTACTTC. It yields the protein CASSQVMDTTYEQYF.

The CDR3 DNA reads TGTGCCAGCTCAGGGGAGGGGTTTTCACCCCTCCACTTT. It encodes CASSGEGFSPLHF. The rearrangement joins TRBV27 to TRBJ1-6; a weak D match, TRBD1 (6 bases). Germline CDR1 is MNHEY and CDR2 is SMNVEV (reference sequence). The CDR3 loop spans 13 amino acids. The ends were cut back, 8 bases at V and 9 bases at J, with 14 bases in the middle.

Written as DNA, the CDR3 is TGCAGCGTTGAGGTCAGGGGGCGACCCTACGAGCAGTACTTC. Translated: CSVEVRGRPYEQYF. The chain employs TRBV29-1 and TRBJ2-7, with TRBD1 matching over 8 bases. The V gene's germline CDR1 is SQVTM and CDR2 ANQGSEA. With 3 bases clipped from V and 2 bases from J, the junction kept 6 bases outside the gene matches. CDR3 length: 14 amino acids.

The rearrangement joins TRBV7-8 to TRBJ2-3; no clear D gene. V dropped 3 bases and J dropped 6 bases, with 13 bases sitting between them. This CDR3 has 14 amino acids. The germline V gene has CDR1 SGHVS and CDR2 FQNEAQ. CDR3 nucleotides: TGTGCCAGCAGCTTTGGTCAGAACCCTGATACGCAGTATTTT. Residues: CASSFGQNPDTQYF.